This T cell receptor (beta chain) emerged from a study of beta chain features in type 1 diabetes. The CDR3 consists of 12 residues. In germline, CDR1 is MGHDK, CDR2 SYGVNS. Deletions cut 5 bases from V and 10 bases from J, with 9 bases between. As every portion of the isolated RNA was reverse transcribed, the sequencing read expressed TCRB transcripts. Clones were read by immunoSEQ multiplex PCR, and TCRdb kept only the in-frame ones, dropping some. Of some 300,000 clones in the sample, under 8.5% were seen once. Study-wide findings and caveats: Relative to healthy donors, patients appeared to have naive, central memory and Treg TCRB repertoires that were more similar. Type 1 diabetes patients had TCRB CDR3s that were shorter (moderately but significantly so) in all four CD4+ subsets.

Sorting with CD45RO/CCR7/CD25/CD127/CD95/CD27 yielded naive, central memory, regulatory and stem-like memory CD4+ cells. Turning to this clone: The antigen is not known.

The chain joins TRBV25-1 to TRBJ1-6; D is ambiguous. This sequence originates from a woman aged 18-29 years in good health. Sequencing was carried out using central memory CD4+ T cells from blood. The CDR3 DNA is TGTGCCAGCAGTCGGACTGTATCACCCCTCCACTTT. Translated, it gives CASSRTVSPLHF.